What follows is one T cell receptor (beta chain) and its context. The antigen is not known. The data were obtained in a study of OX40 agonist ivuxolimab in advanced cancers. Broader study findings: Expanded clones tended on average to be more numerous among CD8+ T cells than CD4+.

Patients had blood sampled at baseline and again on cycle 4 day 1 and cycle 7 day 1. V was clipped by 0 bases and J by 7 bases, with 13 bases between them. The CDR3 runs to 14 residues. The V gene's germline CDR1 is SGDLS and CDR2 YYNGEE. Profiling relied on immunoSEQ multiplex PCR, and the TCRdb table lists in-frame clones only, not all of them. The sample includes tens of thousands of clones, 70% to 85% seen only once; the top ten take more than 3%. V is TRBV9 and J is TRBJ1-2; weak D call: TRBD1 (6 bases). The clonotype was recovered from an adult with an advanced solid tumor such as melanoma, head and neck, liver or kidney cancer. Sample: CD4+ or CD8+ T cells sorted from blood, taken in a trial of the OX40 agonist ivuxolimab. DNA of the CDR3: TGTGCCAGCAGCGTAGGGATCATACAGGGTGGCTACACCTTC. Translation gives CASSVGIIQGGYTF.